This entry lists 27 T cell receptor beta chains sequenced from one sample in a study of T cells in narcolepsy. Here immunoSEQ multiplex PCR was the method, and the copy in TCRdb shows in-frame clones only, minus some. The sample lists about 40,000 clones, about nine tenths occurring once. What was sequenced was CD45RA- memory CD4+ T cells from PBMCs. These receptors were collected from a human donor with narcolepsy.

This rearrangement joins TRBV30 to TRBJ1-4, with a possible D match to TRBD1 (6 bases). This CDR3 region has 15 residues. Trimming took 1 base from V and 10 from J, leaving 19 bases between them. Germline CDR1 reads GTSNPN; CDR2 reads SVGIG (reference sequence). The CDR3 sequence: CAWSGTGGASGKLFF. CDR3 nucleotides: TGTGCCTGGAGTGGTACGGGGGGCGCCTCGGGAAAACTGTTTTTT.

V usage is TRBV5-1 and J usage is TRBJ2-3; D gene ambiguous. Germline CDR1 SGHRS, CDR2 YFSETQ. Trimming took off 5 bases at V and 3 bases at J, with 16 bases between the two ends. The CDR3 has 15 residues. CDR3 coding DNA: TGCGCCAGCAGGGTGGACCCCCCTAGTACAGATACGCAGTATTTT. Amino acid sequence: CASRVDPPSTDTQYF. The whole variable domain, remainder taken from reference TRBV5-1 and TRBJ2-3, is KAGVTQTPRYLIKTRGQQVTLSCSPISGHRSVSWYQQTPGQGLQFLFEYFSETQRNKGNFPGRFSGRQFSNSRSEMNVSTLELGDSALYLCASRVDPPSTDTQYFGPGTRLTVL.

The V gene is TRBV6-6, the J gene TRBJ1-6; D ambiguous. Germline CDR1 reads MNHNY; CDR2 reads SVGAGI (reference sequence). There are 13 residues in the CDR3. V lost 7 bases and J lost 7, with 11 bases in between. The CDR3 DNA sequence: TGTGCCAGCACCCCGGCCCTCAATTCACCCCTCCACTTT. Protein sequence: CASTPALNSPLHF.

The chain recombines TRBV30 with TRBJ1-1; the match to TRBD1 covers 7 bases. There are 15 residues in the CDR3. With 8 bases clipped from V and 0 bases from J, the junction kept 12 bases outside the gene matches. The germline gives CDR1 GTSNPN, CDR2 SVGIG (reference sequence). CDR3 coding DNA: TGTGCCCCCCCCCGGGACAGCGATATGAACACTGAAGCTTTCTTT. Amino acids: CAPPRDSDMNTEAFF.

This chain links TRBV25-1 with TRBJ2-1; the D gene could be TRBD1 or TRBD2 (6 bases each). This CDR3 region has 17 residues. Trimming stripped 3 bases from V and 4 bases from J, with 19 bases between. Germline loops: CDR1 MGHDK, CDR2 SYGVNS. CDR3 sequence: CASSEVQGLASYNEQFF. CDR3 coding DNA: TGTGCCAGCAGTGAGGTGCAGGGGCTAGCGTCATACAATGAGCAGTTCTTC.

This rearrangement joins TRBV2 to TRBJ2-3; D call uncertain. The CDR3 is made up of 18 amino acids. In germline, CDR1 is SNHLY, CDR2 FYNNEI. V was shortened by 5 bases and J by 2 bases, with 23 bases between the two germline ends. The CDR3 nucleotides read TGTGCCAGCAGTAAACCGAGGCTAGGGCAGGAGCTCACAGATACGCAGTATTTT. This sequence encodes CASSKPRLGQELTDTQYF.

V and J are TRBV5-7 and TRBJ1-2; TRBD1 agrees at 7 bases. TRBV5-7 is an ORF, with its function uncertain. The ends lost 4 bases at V and 2 bases at J; junction bases unmatched: 8. The CDR3 has 15 residues. The CDR3 loop reads CASSPGPGQNYGYTF. CDR3 DNA: TGTGCCAGCAGCCCGGGACCGGGACAGAACTATGGCTACACCTTC.

The chain has TRBV18 and TRBJ1-1; possibly TRBD1 for D (5 bases). The CDR3 loop spans 13 amino acids. CDR1 KGHSH and CDR2 LQKENI come from the germline V gene. The V end was cut by 4 bases, the J end by 0 bases, with 6 bases between. Here the CDR3 DNA reads TGTGCCAGCTCACGGGGGGTGAACACTGAAGCTTTCTTT. The encoded protein is CASSRGVNTEAFF.

The J gene is TRBJ2-1, the V gene TRBV11-3; TRBD2 might be the D (5 bases). With 1 base removed from V and 5 bases from J, the gap between germline ends came to 12 bases. Germline V gives CDR1 SGHNT, CDR2 YENEEA. The CDR3 runs 15 residues. The CDR3 nucleotides are TGTGCCAGCAGCTTAGTGGAGGACTTTCACAATGAGCAGTTCTTC. This sequence encodes CASSLVEDFHNEQFF.

A single count supports this clone. The CDR3 protein is CASSLGPVGEQYF. The CDR3 DNA is TGTGCCAGCAGCTTAGGTCCAGTGGGCGAGCAGTACTTC. The chain recombines TRBV11-3 with TRBJ2-5; D gene ambiguous. The DNA end is more similar to TRBJ2-7, so the J call may be wrong. CDR3 size: 13 residues. CDR1 SGHNT and CDR2 YENEEA come from the germline V gene.

V gene TRBV19 combines with J gene TRBJ1-4, with 8 bases fitting TRBD1. Trimming at V came to 5 bases and at J to 3 bases, leaving 5 bases not matched to a gene. In germline, CDR1 is LNHDA, CDR2 SQIVND (reference sequence). The CDR3 totals 15 residues. CDR3 coding DNA: TGTGCCAGTAGTCCAGGGGGCTCGGCTAATGAAAAACTGTTTTTT. It specifies CASSPGGSANEKLFF. Together with reference TRBV19 and TRBJ1-4, the CDR3 gives the full variable domain: DGGITQSPKYLFRKEGQNVTLSCEQNLNHDAMYWYRQDPGQGLRLIYYSQIVNDFQKGDIAEGYSVSREKKESFPLTVTSAQKNPTAFYLCASSPGGSANEKLFFGSGTQLSVL.

This chain joins TRBV30 and TRBJ2-7; 7 positions match TRBD2. V shed 3 bases, J shed 2 bases, and the junction held 4 bases outside the gene matches. CDR1 and CDR2 (germline): GTSNPN, SVGIG (reference sequence). The CDR3 runs 13 residues. The CDR3 coding sequence is TGTGCCTGGAGGGGAGCGGGGACCTACGAGCAGTACTTC. Translation gives CAWRGAGTYEQYF.

This chain uses TRBV9 with TRBJ2-7; TRBD2 matches at 9 bases. This CDR3 has 14 amino acids. Germline loops: CDR1 SGDLS, CDR2 YYNGEE. V lost 4 bases and J lost 5; bases outside the gene matches: 7. CDR3 region: CASSLGTSNHEQYF. Written as DNA, the CDR3 is TGTGCCAGCAGCCTCGGGACTAGCAACCACGAGCAGTACTTC.

The chain joins TRBV5-6 to TRBJ1-2, with D possibly TRBD1 on 6 matching bases. V was cut by 4 bases and J by 4 bases, with 23 bases left in between. The CDR3 is 17 residues long. The germline CDR1 and CDR2 sequences are SGHDT and YYEEEE. The CDR3 is CASSPTGSREWFYGYTF. DNA for the CDR3: TGTGCCAGCAGCCCCACAGGGTCCCGCGAGTGGTTCTATGGCTACACCTTC.

The table lists this clone with a count of one. The V gene is TRBV20-1, the J gene TRBJ1-1; 8 bases line up with TRBD1. Trimming took 3 bases from V and 10 from J; bases not matched to a gene: 4. The CDR3 extends over 11 amino acids. Germline CDR1 and CDR2: DFQATT and SNEGSKA (reference sequence). DNA of the CDR3: TGCAGTGCTAGCAGGGGGCCGTCAGCTTTCTTT. Translating gives CSASRGPSAFF.

This sequence joins TRBV6-1 and TRBJ2-3; D uncertain. Germline lookup yields CDR1 MNHNS and CDR2 SASEGT. Trimming took 2 bases from V and 4 from J, leaving 13 bases between them. The CDR3 has 15 amino acids. This CDR3 is CASSESGFSADTQYF. The CDR3, as DNA: TGTGCCAGCAGTGAATCCGGCTTTTCGGCAGATACGCAGTATTTT.

As DNA, the CDR3 is TGTGCCAGCAGCCTCCGCCGGCCCGACGGGGAGCTGTTTTTT. This encodes CASSLRRPDGELFF. This chain uses TRBV7-8 with TRBJ2-2; D unresolved. V was clipped by 5 bases and J by 7 bases, with 14 bases between them. The CDR3 spans 14 residues. The V gene's germline CDR1 is SGHVS and CDR2 FQNEAQ.

V is TRBV2 and J is TRBJ1-4; no clear D. V lost 8 bases to trimming and J lost 3 bases, with 16 bases between them. There are 15 residues in the CDR3. Germline V gene data show CDR1 as SNHLY and CDR2 as FYNNEI. The CDR3 is CASADLARSNEKLFF. DNA of the CDR3: TGTGCCAGCGCCGATCTGGCGAGATCTAATGAAAAACTGTTTTTT.

CDR3 nucleotides: TGTGCCAGCTCAGCGGGACACGGGAACACCGGGGAGCTGTTTTTT. It encodes CASSAGHGNTGELFF. The gene calls are TRBV18 and TRBJ2-2; either TRBD1 or TRBD2 may fit D (6 bases each). With 5 bases removed from V and 1 base from J, the gap between germline ends came to 11 bases. Germline V gene data show CDR1 as KGHSH and CDR2 as LQKENI. This CDR3 is built from 15 residues.

The sample holds a few counts of this clone. The CDR3 spells CASTPDRGNEQFF. CDR3 nucleotides: TGTGCCAGCACCCCCGATCGGGGCAATGAGCAGTTCTTC. V gene TRBV7-7 combines with J gene TRBJ2-1, with TRBD2 as a possible D gene (5 bases). Trimming left V 7 bases short and J 6 bases short, with 13 bases between. The CDR3 is made up of 13 amino acids. The germline V gene has CDR1 SSHAT and CDR2 FNYEAQ (reference sequence).

The gene calls are TRBV7-2 and TRBJ1-1, with a weak D call TRBD1 (6 bases). The CDR3 loop spans 15 amino acids. The germline V gene has CDR1 SGHTA and CDR2 FQGNSA. V was clipped by 2 bases and J by 2 bases, with 12 bases between them. CDR3 amino acids: CASSLMGAVNTEAFF. The CDR3, as DNA: TGTGCCAGCAGCTTAATGGGGGCAGTAAACACTGAAGCTTTCTTT.

The V call is TRBV5-1, the J call TRBJ2-6, with TRBD1 matching over 8 bases. The CDR3 has 17 residues. The junction had 9 bases not matched to a gene; V was cut back by 6 bases and J by 1 base. CDR1 is SGHRS and CDR2 is YFSETQ in the germline V gene. The CDR3: CASNGQGIQSGANVLTF. In DNA form, the CDR3 reads TGCGCCAGCAACGGACAGGGTATTCAATCTGGGGCCAACGTCCTGACTTTC. The full variable domain, its missing parts supplied by reference TRBV5-1 and TRBJ2-6, is KAGVTQTPRYLIKTRGQQVTLSCSPISGHRSVSWYQQTPGQGLQFLFEYFSETQRNKGNFPGRFSGRQFSNSRSEMNVSTLELGDSALYLCASNGQGIQSGANVLTFGAGSRLTVL.

The V gene is TRBV10-2, the J gene TRBJ2-2; D remains unclear. V dropped 6 bases and J dropped 3 bases, with 5 bases sitting between them. The CDR3 runs to 12 residues. Germline lookup yields CDR1 WSHSY and CDR2 SAAADI. Written as DNA, the CDR3 is TGCGCCAGCAGACCGGACACCGGGGAGCTGTTTTTT. Protein: CASRPDTGELFF.

The V call is TRBV4-3, the J call TRBJ2-2; 8 nucleotides agree with TRBD2. Per germline, CDR1 LGHNA and CDR2 YSLEER. The CDR3 length is 16 residues. Trimming at V came to 0 bases and at J to 5 bases, leaving 5 bases not matched to a gene. CDR3 bases: TGCGCCAGCAGCCAAGAGGGGACTAGGGGTACCGGGGAGCTGTTTTTT. Protein: CASSQEGTRGTGELFF.

This chain uses TRBV10-2 with TRBJ2-1; D possibly corresponds to TRBD2 (5 bases). The CDR3 has 14 amino acids. V was clipped by 6 bases and J by 4 bases, with 13 bases between them. Germline values: CDR1 WSHSY, CDR2 SAAADI. The CDR3 DNA is TGCGCCAGCAGAGGACTTCTTACGTACAATGAGCAGTTCTTC. Its protein is CASRGLLTYNEQFF.

In the case of this clone: Different DNA sequences within this sample yield the same CDR3. The V and J genes are TRBV18 and TRBJ2-3; D is ambiguous. Germline V CDR1 and CDR2: KGHSH, LQKENI. This CDR3 is built from 13 residues. Trimming cost V 3 bases and J 0 bases, with 4 bases left between them. DNA of the CDR3: TGTGCCAGCTCACCGCCGAGCACAGATACGCAGTATTTT. As protein: CASSPPSTDTQYF. The full variable domain, with the rest looked up from reference TRBV18 and TRBJ2-3, is NAGVMQNPRHLVRRRGQEARLRCSPMKGHSHVYWYRQLPEEGLKFMVYLQKENIIDESGMPKERFSAEFPKEGPSILRIQQVVRGDSAAYFCASSPPSTDTQYFGPGTRLTVL.

A remark on this clone: Other DNA sequences in this sample translate to the same CDR3. The chain employs TRBV29-1 and TRBJ2-1, with unresolved D. This CDR3 comprises 11 residues. V was pared by 4 bases and J by 5 bases, with 6 bases between. The germline gives CDR1 SQVTM, CDR2 ANQGSEA. Here the CDR3 reads CSVAQNNEQFF. The CDR3 DNA reads TGCAGCGTTGCACAGAACAATGAGCAGTTCTTC.